Listed here are 6 T cell receptor beta chains from one sample, sequenced in a study of identical twins (TCRdb year 2016). The method behind the library was 5' RACE. TCRdb names Illumina HiSeq 2000 as the instrument used. Using fastp trimming at Q25 and MiXCR clonotype assembly, TCRdb reanalyzed the public sequencing data and kept in-frame beta chains. Each record represents a unique CDR3 protein, reported with the most common genes and DNA among its rows. Present in this sample are about 470,000 distinct CDR3 sequences, 20% to 25% of which were seen just once. The ten top clones hold 2.9% of the sample. These data also formed part of another study, on T cells expressing NK-cell markers.

The sequenced material came from CD4+ T cells sorted from blood. The receptors were gathered from a young woman in good health.

The CDR3 region is CASSHGRSGANVLTF. CDR3 sequence (DNA): TGTGCCAGCAGCCACGGGCGCTCTGGGGCCAACGTCCTGACTTTC. V gene TRBV7-9 combines with J gene TRBJ2-6; D not certain. Germline CDR1 SEHNR, CDR2 FQNEAQ (reference sequence). The CDR3 spans 15 residues. The V end was cut by 5 bases, the J end by 0 bases, with 8 bases between.

The chain links TRBV12-3 or TRBV12-4 to TRBJ2-7; 8 bases agree with TRBD1. The J segment lost 4 bases and the V segment lost 6 bases, leaving 11 bases of the junction unmatched. This CDR3 region has 15 residues. In DNA form, the CDR3 reads TGTGCCAGCAGACGGGGCGGGACAGGCTTATACGAGCAGTACTTC. Protein product: CASRRGGTGLYEQYF.

The CDR3 loop reads CASSRAGQSGDTQYF. The CDR3, as DNA: TGTGCCAGCAGCCGTGCAGGACAGTCAGGGGATACGCAGTATTTT. The chain carries TRBV6-1 and TRBJ2-3, with a possible D match to TRBD1 (6 bases). Deletions cut 6 bases from V and 6 bases from J, with 19 bases between. Germline V gene lookup returns CDR1 MNHNS and CDR2 SASEGT. CDR3 size: 15 residues.

V usage is TRBV12-3 or TRBV12-4 and J usage is TRBJ2-7; TRBD2 aligns across 9 bases. After removal of 8 bases from V and 3 bases from J, the junction contained 5 bases not matched to a gene. The CDR3 has 13 amino acids. The CDR3 DNA is TGTGCCAGCGGGACTAGCCGAAACTACGAGCAGTACTTC. This sequence encodes CASGTSRNYEQYF.

The chain is built from TRBV5-1 and TRBJ2-7; TRBD2 matches at 14 bases. Germline values: CDR1 SGHRS, CDR2 YFSETQ. The CDR3 length is 16 residues. J was trimmed by 2 bases and V by 4 bases; bases with no gene match: 5. In nucleotides, the CDR3 is TGCGCCAGCAGCCTTAGACTAGCGGGAGGGGCCTACGAGCAGTACTTC. Its translation: CASSLRLAGGAYEQYF.

Here the CDR3 DNA reads TGTGCCACCAGCAGAGGGCTGGAGGGGTCCTACGAGCAGTACTTC. The encoded protein is CATSRGLEGSYEQYF. The genes are TRBV15 and TRBJ2-7; perhaps TRBD2 as D (6 bases). V lost 1 base and J 1 base, leaving 11 bases between the germline ends. CDR1 and CDR2 from the germline V gene are LNHNV and YYDKDF (reference sequence). The CDR3 is 15 amino acids.